The rows below give T cell receptor beta chains drawn from one sample of a study of T-cell memory formation after mild COVID-19. MiXCR was run by TCRdb on the 5' RACE reads, yielding one entry per CDR3 protein. The sample comprises about 300,000 distinct CDR3 sequences, 15% to 20% of which are singletons, and 21% rests with the top ten. Sample: PBMCs or a T cell subset sorted from them (not recorded which). Receptors were obtained from a man aged 18 to 30 who had mild COVID-19 (a few samples of this study predate the infection). Cell type and time point are not known. CDR3s include the opening cysteine and the closing phenylalanine or tryptophan. D genes are given only for firm matches. Clone size appears in some rows only: once, few, many, or a class for an expanded clone.

clone size: .
D gene: .
V gene: TRBV7-8
J gene: TRBJ1-1
CDR3 DNA: TGTGCCATCAGGTCCTCCCTGGGCGGGACTGAAGCTTTCTTT
CDR3 protein: CAIRSSLGGTEAFF

clone size: few
D gene: .
V gene: TRBV3-1
J gene: TRBJ2-5
CDR3 DNA: TGTGCCAGCAGCCAAGATCTCGGATCCACCTCAGGGACCCAGTACTTC
CDR3 protein: CASSQDLGSTSGTQYF

clone size: .
D gene: .
V gene: TRBV20-1
J gene: TRBJ1-2
CDR3 DNA: TGCAGTGTCAGGGCTAACTATGGCTACACCTTC
CDR3 protein: CSVRANYGYTF

clone size: .
D gene: .
V gene: TRBV20-1
J gene: TRBJ2-7
CDR3 DNA: TGCAGTGCTAGAGGATTACCTTCGGACGAGCAGTACTTC
CDR3 protein: CSARGLPSDEQYF

clone size: few
D gene: TRBD1
V gene: TRBV12-3/TRBV12-4
J gene: TRBJ1-1
CDR3 DNA: TGTGCCAGTATGACTACAGGGGGCACTGAAGCTTTCTTT
CDR3 protein: CASMTTGGTEAFF

clone size: .
D gene: TRBD2
V gene: TRBV29-1
J gene: TRBJ2-3
CDR3 DNA: TGCAGCGTGTCCGGTCGGACTAGCGGTCCCACAGATACGCAGTATTTT
CDR3 protein: CSVSGRTSGPTDTQYF

clone size: .
D gene: TRBD1
V gene: TRBV3-1
J gene: TRBJ1-2
CDR3 DNA: TGTGCCAGCAGCGTCTCAGGGGGCGTTGTTGGAGGCTACACCTTC
CDR3 protein: CASSVSGGVVGGYTF

clone size: .
D gene: .
V gene: TRBV7-2
J gene: TRBJ1-5
CDR3 DNA: TGTGCCAGCAGCTTAGCGCTCGCAGGGCTCCTGGGCCAGCCCCAGCATTTT
CDR3 protein: CASSLALAGLLGQPQHF

clone size: few
D gene: .
V gene: TRBV7-9
J gene: TRBJ2-5
CDR3 DNA: TGTGCCAGCAGCTTAGGAGGGGCAGAAGAGACCCAGTACTTC
CDR3 protein: CASSLGGAEETQYF

clone size: .
D gene: .
V gene: TRBV18
J gene: TRBJ2-7
CDR3 DNA: TGTGCCAGCTCACCTCCGGGGCTCCCATACGAGCAGTACTTC
CDR3 protein: CASSPPGLPYEQYF

clone size: few
D gene: TRBD1
V gene: TRBV4-1
J gene: TRBJ1-1
CDR3 DNA: TGCGCCAGCAGCCAAGACGGGACAGGGGGACACACTGAAGCTTTCTTT
CDR3 protein: CASSQDGTGGHTEAFF

clone size: .
D gene: .
V gene: TRBV27
J gene: TRBJ2-1
CDR3 DNA: TGTGCCAGCAGTTCAGTAGCGCGGGTGGGCGATGAGCAGTTCTTC
CDR3 protein: CASSSVARVGDEQFF

clone size: many
D gene: .
V gene: TRBV10-3
J gene: TRBJ2-5
CDR3 DNA: TGTGCCATCATGACGGACAGCCAAGAGACCCAGTACTTC
CDR3 protein: CAIMTDSQETQYF

clone size: .
D gene: .
V gene: TRBV11-2
J gene: TRBJ1-2
CDR3 DNA: TGTGCCAGCAGCTTAGAGGCGCTCGGGGACTACACCTTC
CDR3 protein: CASSLEALGDYTF

clone size: .
D gene: .
V gene: TRBV20-1
J gene: TRBJ2-3
CDR3 DNA: TGCAGTGCTAGATCCCTTAGAGGGGAGGATACGCAGTATTTT
CDR3 protein: CSARSLRGEDTQYF

clone size: .
D gene: .
V gene: TRBV12-3/TRBV12-4
J gene: TRBJ1-2
CDR3 DNA: TGTGCCAGCAGTTTTCTCCCTACAGGGAACGGCTACACCTTC
CDR3 protein: CASSFLPTGNGYTF

clone size: once
D gene: .
V gene: TRBV11-2
J gene: TRBJ1-4
CDR3 DNA: TGTGCCAGCGGACCGTACGGAAATGAAAAACTGTTTTTT
CDR3 protein: CASGPYGNEKLFF

clone size: few
D gene: TRBD1
V gene: TRBV5-1
J gene: TRBJ2-3
CDR3 DNA: TGCGCCAGCAGCATGCAACCCGGGACAGGGGGAGATACGCAGTATTTT
CDR3 protein: CASSMQPGTGGDTQYF

clone size: .
D gene: TRBD1
V gene: TRBV18
J gene: TRBJ2-1
CDR3 DNA: TGTGCCAGCTCACCACTGACAGGGATCCCCTTACAAAGCTCCTACAATGAGCAGTTCTTC
CDR3 protein: CASSPLTGIPLQSSYNEQFF

clone size: .
D gene: .
V gene: TRBV15
J gene: TRBJ2-3
CDR3 DNA: TGTGCCACCAGCAGAGTAGGGGACGGAACAGATACGCAGTATTTT
CDR3 protein: CATSRVGDGTDTQYF

clone size: .
D gene: TRBD2
V gene: TRBV5-4
J gene: TRBJ2-3
CDR3 DNA: TGTGCCAGCAGCTACAGGACTAGCGGGAGAACAGATACGCAGTATTTT
CDR3 protein: CASSYRTSGRTDTQYF

clone size: .
D gene: TRBD2
V gene: TRBV6-6
J gene: TRBJ2-1
CDR3 DNA: TGTGCCAGCAGGGCTAGCGGGGGGAGGAATGAGCAGTTCTTC
CDR3 protein: CASRASGGRNEQFF

clone size: few
D gene: .
V gene: TRBV6-1
J gene: TRBJ2-1
CDR3 DNA: TGTGCCAGCAGGCCCGATTCGTACAATGAGCAGTTCTTC
CDR3 protein: CASRPDSYNEQFF

clone size: once
D gene: TRBD1
V gene: TRBV6-6
J gene: TRBJ1-6
CDR3 DNA: TGTGCCAGCAGTTATGTGCCAGGGGGTAATTCACCCCTCCACTTT
CDR3 protein: CASSYVPGGNSPLHF

clone size: .
D gene: .
V gene: TRBV3-1
J gene: TRBJ2-6
CDR3 DNA: TGTGCCAGCAGCCAACAGGTAACTGGGGCCAACGTCCTGACTTTC
CDR3 protein: CASSQQVTGANVLTF

clone size: few
D gene: .
V gene: TRBV18
J gene: TRBJ1-1
CDR3 DNA: TGTGCCAGCTCACCAGGGAAACGAGAAGCTTTCTTT
CDR3 protein: CASSPGKREAFF

clone size: few
D gene: .
V gene: TRBV5-4
J gene: TRBJ1-3
CDR3 DNA: TGTGCCAGCAGTTCAAGGACAGCCTCTGGAAACACCATATATTTT
CDR3 protein: CASSSRTASGNTIYF

clone size: .
D gene: .
V gene: TRBV5-1
J gene: TRBJ2-2
CDR3 DNA: TGCGCCAGCAGCCTATTGGGGGGCGACACCGGGGAGCTGTTTTTT
CDR3 protein: CASSLLGGDTGELFF

clone size: .
D gene: .
V gene: TRBV20-1
J gene: TRBJ2-7
CDR3 DNA: TGCAGTGCTACCCAGACAGGCTTTTACTACGAGCAGTACTTC
CDR3 protein: CSATQTGFYYEQYF

clone size: .
D gene: .
V gene: TRBV20-1
J gene: TRBJ2-5
CDR3 DNA: TGCAGTGCTAGCCCACTAGCTGGGGAGACCCAGTACTTC
CDR3 protein: CSASPLAGETQYF

clone size: few
D gene: .
V gene: TRBV10-3
J gene: TRBJ2-2
CDR3 DNA: TGTGCCATCAGTGACAGAAACACCGGGGAGCTGTTTTTT
CDR3 protein: CAISDRNTGELFF

clone size: .
D gene: .
V gene: TRBV29-1
J gene: TRBJ2-3
CDR3 DNA: TGCAGCTCCAGGACCGCCCGCACAGATACGCAGTATTTT
CDR3 protein: CSSRTARTDTQYF

clone size: few
D gene: TRBD2
V gene: TRBV12-3/TRBV12-4
J gene: TRBJ2-2
CDR3 DNA: TGTGCCAGCAGTTTCCCCTTTGCGGGGGACACCGGGGAGCTGTTTTTT
CDR3 protein: CASSFPFAGDTGELFF

clone size: few
D gene: TRBD2
V gene: TRBV9
J gene: TRBJ2-1
CDR3 DNA: TGTGCCAGCAGCGTAGGTGGACTAGCGGGGGGGGTCCGGTTCTTC
CDR3 protein: CASSVGGLAGGVRFF

clone size: .
D gene: .
V gene: TRBV9
J gene: TRBJ2-3
CDR3 DNA: TGTGCCAGCAGCCCTCGACCAACAGATACGCAGTATTTT
CDR3 protein: CASSPRPTDTQYF

clone size: many
D gene: .
V gene: TRBV13
J gene: TRBJ2-3
CDR3 DNA: TGTGCCAGCAGCCCCGGACTGGACCATCGCACAGATACGCAGTATTTT
CDR3 protein: CASSPGLDHRTDTQYF

clone size: .
D gene: .
V gene: TRBV6-5
J gene: TRBJ1-1
CDR3 DNA: TGTGCCAGCAGTTCCGTCCCTCCTGGAAAAGCTTTCTTT
CDR3 protein: CASSSVPPGKAFF

clone size: few
D gene: TRBD1
V gene: TRBV7-9
J gene: TRBJ2-3
CDR3 DNA: TGTGCCAGCAGCTTAGTCGACAGGGCAGATACGCAGTATTTT
CDR3 protein: CASSLVDRADTQYF

clone size: .
D gene: .
V gene: TRBV6-2/TRBV6-3
J gene: TRBJ2-5
CDR3 DNA: TGTGCCAGCAGTTACATGGTCCTAGGTGTGACCCAGTACTTC
CDR3 protein: CASSYMVLGVTQYF

clone size: .
D gene: TRBD1
V gene: TRBV6-5
J gene: TRBJ1-6
CDR3 DNA: TGTGCCAGCAGTTACACCGGGACAGCAAATTCACCCCTCCACTTT
CDR3 protein: CASSYTGTANSPLHF

clone size: .
D gene: .
V gene: TRBV7-3
J gene: TRBJ2-1
CDR3 DNA: TGTGCCAGCAGCTTAGAAGGGACATACAATGAGCAGTTCTTC
CDR3 protein: CASSLEGTYNEQFF

clone size: .
D gene: .
V gene: TRBV5-1
J gene: TRBJ1-1
CDR3 DNA: TGCGCCAGCAGCTCCCAGGCTGGTATGAACACTGAAGCTTTCTTT
CDR3 protein: CASSSQAGMNTEAFF

clone size: .
D gene: .
V gene: TRBV6-2/TRBV6-3
J gene: TRBJ2-7
CDR3 DNA: TGTGCCAGCAGTTACTGGGCAGACAGCGAGCAGTACTTC
CDR3 protein: CASSYWADSEQYF

clone size: few
D gene: TRBD1
V gene: TRBV6-5
J gene: TRBJ2-7
CDR3 DNA: TGTGCCAGCAGCGCCGGGACAGGGGGCTTCTACGAGCAGTACTTC
CDR3 protein: CASSAGTGGFYEQYF

clone size: .
D gene: TRBD1
V gene: TRBV4-1
J gene: TRBJ2-5
CDR3 DNA: TGCGCCAGCAGCAAAATGGACAGGGAAGAGACCCAGTACTTC
CDR3 protein: CASSKMDREETQYF

clone size: few
D gene: .
V gene: TRBV4-3
J gene: TRBJ2-4
CDR3 DNA: TGCGCCAGCAGCCAGGGGGTGACTAACGAAAACATTCAGTACTTC
CDR3 protein: CASSQGVTNENIQYF

clone size: .
D gene: .
V gene: TRBV6-5
J gene: TRBJ1-1
CDR3 DNA: TGTGCCAGCAGTTACGGGATACTGAACACTGAAGCTTTCTTT
CDR3 protein: CASSYGILNTEAFF

clone size: .
D gene: .
V gene: TRBV6-2/TRBV6-3
J gene: TRBJ2-7
CDR3 DNA: TGTGCCAGCAGTGAACTAGCTTACGAGCAGTACTTC
CDR3 protein: CASSELAYEQYF

clone size: .
D gene: TRBD1
V gene: TRBV5-1
J gene: TRBJ2-7
CDR3 DNA: TGCGCCAGCAGCTTGCAGGGGGCGGACGAGCAGTACTTC
CDR3 protein: CASSLQGADEQYF

clone size: .
D gene: .
V gene: TRBV20-1
J gene: TRBJ2-7
CDR3 DNA: TGCAGTGTCGAGGCCGGGATAGGTGTGGACGAGCAGTACTTC
CDR3 protein: CSVEAGIGVDEQYF

clone size: few
D gene: .
V gene: TRBV6-5
J gene: TRBJ2-5
CDR3 DNA: TGTGCCAGCAGTCCCCCGGTCCCCCTTAGCGGACACACGTTCGGGACCCAGTACTTC
CDR3 protein: CASSPPVPLSGHTFGTQYF

clone size: .
D gene: .
V gene: TRBV7-6
J gene: TRBJ2-3
CDR3 DNA: TGTGCCAGCAGTTCCAGGCACTCTAGCACAGATACGCAGTATTTT
CDR3 protein: CASSSRHSSTDTQYF

clone size: many
D gene: TRBD2
V gene: TRBV6-6
J gene: TRBJ2-5
CDR3 DNA: TGTGCCAGCAGTTACGGACTAGCGGGGGTGGAGACCCAGTACTTC
CDR3 protein: CASSYGLAGVETQYF

clone size: many
D gene: .
V gene: TRBV27
J gene: TRBJ1-2
CDR3 DNA: TGTGCCAGCAGTTCCACAGGGACCCATGGCTACACCTTC
CDR3 protein: CASSSTGTHGYTF

clone size: .
D gene: TRBD1
V gene: TRBV29-1
J gene: TRBJ2-3
CDR3 DNA: TGCAGCACCTTCAGGGGGCGGACAGATACGCAGTATTTT
CDR3 protein: CSTFRGRTDTQYF

clone size: .
D gene: TRBD2
V gene: TRBV6-5
J gene: TRBJ2-5
CDR3 DNA: TGTGCCAGCCCCCCTAGCGGGGGGGCGCAATCAGAGACCCAGTACTTC
CDR3 protein: CASPPSGGAQSETQYF

clone size: .
D gene: TRBD2
V gene: TRBV7-9
J gene: TRBJ2-5
CDR3 DNA: TGTGCCAGCAGGCTAGCGGGGGGGCCGGGTGAGACCCAGTACTTC
CDR3 protein: CASRLAGGPGETQYF

clone size: .
D gene: TRBD1
V gene: TRBV19
J gene: TRBJ2-7
CDR3 DNA: TGTGCCAGCCAAGACAGGGGGTCTAAGGGCGAGCAGTACTTC
CDR3 protein: CASQDRGSKGEQYF